These 22 T cell receptor beta chains came from one sample sequenced in a study of cytomegalovirus exposure and HLA in healthy donors. In the PCR, 60 Vbeta and 13 Jbeta primers were used. Method: immunoSEQ multiplex PCR; TCRdb's copy keeps in-frame clones and lacks some. The sample shows approximately 110,000 clones, roughly 85% of them seen only once. Source material: PBMCs. Receptors were obtained from a middle-aged woman in good health and CMV-seronegative.

The chain links TRBV10-3 to TRBJ2-7; D not certain. Germline CDR1 reads ENHRY; CDR2 reads SYGVKD. The CDR3 covers 12 residues. With 6 bases removed from V and 3 bases from J, the gap between germline ends came to 9 bases. CDR3 sequence reads: CAIRNDNYEQYF. DNA for the CDR3: TGTGCCATCAGAAATGACAACTACGAGCAGTACTTC.

V is TRBV5-8 and J is TRBJ2-1; D unclear. Trimming removed 2 bases at V and 9 bases at J, with 9 bases between. Germline V gives CDR1 SGHTS, CDR2 YDEGEE. The CDR3 is 12 residues long. CDR3 DNA sequence: TGTGCCAGCAGCTTAACAATTGGTGAGCAGTTCTTC. Translating gives CASSLTIGEQFF.

V gene TRBV18 combines with J gene TRBJ2-7, with 8 bases matching TRBD1. Losses at the gene ends were 0 bases for V and 5 bases for J; bases not matched to a gene: 3. Germline loops: CDR1 KGHSH, CDR2 LQKENI. This CDR3 has 14 amino acids. The CDR3 DNA is TGTGCCAGCTCACCACCGACAGGGGATAACGAGCAGTACTTC. Translating gives CASSPPTGDNEQYF. Together with reference TRBV18 and TRBJ2-7, the CDR3 gives the full variable domain: NAGVMQNPRHLVRRRGQEARLRCSPMKGHSHVYWYRQLPEEGLKFMVYLQKENIIDESGMPKERFSAEFPKEGPSILRIQQVVRGDSAAYFCASSPPTGDNEQYFGPGTRLTVT.

This chain links TRBV18 with TRBJ1-4, with D perhaps matching TRBD1 (6 bases). V lost 5 bases, J lost 8 bases, and 12 bases lay in between. Germline assignment: CDR1 KGHSH and CDR2 LQKENI. The CDR3 length is 13 residues. CDR3 DNA sequence: TGTGCCAGCTCAAAAAACAGGGACGAAAAACTGTTTTTT. Its protein product is CASSKNRDEKLFF. Drawing the rest from reference TRBV18 and TRBJ1-4, the complete variable domain is NAGVMQNPRHLVRRRGQEARLRCSPMKGHSHVYWYRQLPEEGLKFMVYLQKENIIDESGMPKERFSAEFPKEGPSILRIQQVVRGDSAAYFCASSKNRDEKLFFGSGTQLSVL.

The chain links TRBV4-3 to TRBJ1-1; a possible D gene is TRBD1 (6 bases). CDR3 length: 15 residues. The germline V gene encodes CDR1 LGHNA and CDR2 YSLEER. Trimming took off 2 bases at V and 5 bases at J, with 15 bases between the two ends. The CDR3 here is CASSQLSGGETEAFF. In DNA, the CDR3 is TGCGCCAGCAGCCAATTAAGCGGGGGCGAGACTGAAGCTTTCTTT.

In this sample, this clone turned up a few times. The V call is TRBV29-1, the J call TRBJ1-2; possible D gene TRBD1, 6 bases. The CDR3 has 15 amino acids. Germline CDR1 and CDR2: SQVTM and ANQGSEA. Trimming took off 4 bases at V and 8 bases at J, with 23 bases between the two ends. DNA for the CDR3: TGCAGCGTTGCCGAAACTGTACACAGGGTCGCGGGCTACACCTTC. It is translated as CSVAETVHRVAGYTF.

The V gene is TRBV11-2, the J gene TRBJ2-5; D perhaps matches TRBD1 (5 bases). CDR3 size: 16 residues. Between the trimmed V and J ends, which lost 2 bases and 5 bases, there was a span of 18 bases. Per germline, CDR1 SGHAT and CDR2 FQNNGV. CDR3 nucleotide sequence: TGTGCCAGCAGCTTAAACCCCCAGGGCGCTAGTGAGACCCAGTACTTC. Protein sequence: CASSLNPQGASETQYF. Combining the CDR3 with reference TRBV11-2 and TRBJ2-5 gives the whole variable domain EAGVAQSPRYKIIEKRQSVAFWCNPISGHATLYWYQQILGQGPKLLIQFQNNGVVDDSQLPKDRFSAERLKGVDSTLKIQPAKLEDSAVYLCASSLNPQGASETQYFGPGTRLLVL.

The table lists this clone with a count of one. The V gene is TRBV18, the J gene TRBJ2-7; 7 bases align to TRBD1. V lost 3 bases to trimming and J lost 3 bases; unmatched junction nucleotides: 11. This CDR3 comprises 16 residues. The germline CDR1 and CDR2 sequences are KGHSH and LQKENI. The CDR3 DNA is TGTGCCAGCTCACCGGGGGTTAGACAGGGAGACTACGAGCAGTACTTC. It yields the protein CASSPGVRQGDYEQYF.

The chain uses TRBV7-2 and TRBJ2-3; 10 bases agree with TRBD1. Looked up from germline, CDR1 is SGHTA and CDR2 is FQGNSA. The CDR3 runs 16 residues. V was clipped by 1 base and J by 4 bases; unmatched bases: 5. The CDR3 is CASSLGRQGASDTQYF. CDR3 in DNA: TGTGCCAGCAGCTTAGGGAGACAGGGGGCGTCAGATACGCAGTATTTT.

This clone was counted a few times. V usage is TRBV2 and J usage is TRBJ2-2; weak D call: TRBD1 (6 bases). V lost 7 bases to trimming and J lost 4 bases, with 25 bases between them. This CDR3 has 18 amino acids. In germline, CDR1 is SNHLY, CDR2 FYNNEI. The CDR3 loop is CASKFRTDLPLGTGELFF. CDR3 DNA sequence: TGTGCCAGCAAATTTAGGACAGACCTCCCTCTAGGCACCGGGGAGCTGTTTTTT.

This chain connects TRBV6-1 to TRBJ1-2; D is possibly TRBD1 (5 bases). Germline CDR1 MNHNS, CDR2 SASEGT. The CDR3 runs to 15 residues. The V end was cut by 7 bases, the J end by 5 bases, with 20 bases between. The DNA for the CDR3 is TGTGCCAGCAAAAGCACCGCTGACAGCTTTTATGGCTACACCTTC. It is translated as CASKSTADSFYGYTF.

The rearrangement uses TRBV28 and TRBJ2-7, with D maybe TRBD1 (6 bases). Germline V gene data show CDR1 as MDHEN and CDR2 as SYDVKM. Trimming stripped 8 bases from V and 7 bases from J, with 12 bases between. This CDR3 is 11 amino acids long. The CDR3 DNA follows: TGTGCCAGCGGTCAAGGGGGAGAGCAGTACTTC. It yields the protein CASGQGGEQYF.

This chain's CDR3 is CASSSPGQGTKNIQYF. The DNA for the CDR3 is TGTGCCAGCAGCTCCCCCGGCCAGGGAACCAAAAACATTCAGTACTTC. The V gene is TRBV5-6, the J gene TRBJ2-4; TRBD1 might be the D (5 bases). The V gene's germline CDR1 is SGHDT and CDR2 YYEEEE. The V end was cut by 3 bases, the J end by 2 bases, with 15 bases between. The length of the CDR3 is 16 residues.

This clone has only a few counts. The rearrangement joins TRBV7-2 to TRBJ2-2, with 8 bases matching TRBD2. Looked up from germline, CDR1 is SGHTA and CDR2 is FQGNSA. This CDR3 comprises 15 residues. V was pared by 6 bases and J by 4 bases, with 7 bases of the junction left unmatched. The CDR3 spells CASSLSGSFTGELFF. DNA of the CDR3: TGTGCCAGCAGTTTGAGCGGGAGTTTCACCGGGGAGCTGTTTTTT.

This clone was observed a few times. The rearrangement uses TRBV7-8 and TRBJ2-7, with TRBD1 matching 7 bases. V lost 5 bases to trimming and J lost 1 base; unmatched junction nucleotides: 8. The germline V gene encodes CDR1 SGHVS and CDR2 FQNEAQ. The CDR3 sequence is 15 residues long. The CDR3 region is CASSPTQGISYEQYF. The CDR3 DNA reads as TGTGCCAGCAGCCCGACACAGGGGATATCCTACGAGCAGTACTTC. The full variable domain, with the rest looked up from reference TRBV7-8 and TRBJ2-7, is GAGVSQSPRYKVAKRGQDVALRCDPISGHVSLFWYQQALGQGPEFLTYFQNEAQLDKSGLPSDRFFAERPEGSVSTLKIQRTQQEDSAVYLCASSPTQGISYEQYFGPGTRLTVT.

The V gene is TRBV7-2, the J gene TRBJ1-3; 8 nucleotides match TRBD1. The V gene end was trimmed by 5 bases and the J gene end by 3 bases; junction bases not matched to a gene: 3. Germline lookup yields CDR1 SGHTA and CDR2 FQGNSA. This CDR3 has 14 amino acids. The CDR3 bases are TGTGCCAGCAGCCCGACAGGGGTTGGAAACACCATATATTTT. It yields the protein CASSPTGVGNTIYF.

This chain uses TRBV30 with TRBJ1-2; D is unclear. CDR1 and CDR2 (germline): GTSNPN, SVGIG (reference sequence). V shed 2 bases and J shed 4 bases, with 5 bases lying between them. This CDR3 is built from 11 residues. CDR3 loop: CAWSRSYGYTF. The CDR3 nucleotides are TGTGCCTGGAGTCGCAGCTATGGCTACACCTTC. Filled out from reference TRBV30 and TRBJ1-2, the complete variable domain reads SQTIHQWPATLVQPVGSPLSLECTVEGTSNPNLYWYRQAAGRGLQLLFYSVGIGQISSEVPQNLSASRPQDRQFILSSKKLLLSDSGFYLCAWSRSYGYTFGSGTRLTVV.

V and J are TRBV19 and TRBJ1-5; weak D call: TRBD1 (6 bases). Germline V gene lookup returns CDR1 LNHDA and CDR2 SQIVND (reference sequence). Trimming cost V 6 bases and J 0 bases, with 21 bases left between them. The CDR3 totals 18 residues. CDR3 protein: CASSKEPLTGYSNQPQHF. The CDR3 DNA follows: TGTGCCAGTAGCAAAGAACCCTTAACAGGGTATAGCAATCAGCCCCAGCATTTT. Complete variable domain (other parts from reference TRBV19 and TRBJ1-5): DGGITQSPKYLFRKEGQNVTLSCEQNLNHDAMYWYRQDPGQGLRLIYYSQIVNDFQKGDIAEGYSVSREKKESFPLTVTSAQKNPTAFYLCASSKEPLTGYSNQPQHFGDGTRLSIL.

The rearrangement uses TRBV19 and TRBJ2-7, with D unclear. Per germline, CDR1 LNHDA and CDR2 SQIVND (reference sequence). With 5 bases removed from V and 3 bases from J, the gap between germline ends came to 11 bases. This CDR3 spans 13 amino acids. CDR3 residues: CASSPVAFYEQYF. As DNA, the CDR3 is TGTGCCAGTAGTCCCGTGGCCTTCTACGAGCAGTACTTC.

The rearrangement joins TRBV11-2 to TRBJ2-1; 14 bases are shared with TRBD2. The CDR3 is made up of 14 amino acids. Germline V gene data show CDR1 as SGHAT and CDR2 as FQNNGV. Losses at the gene ends were 3 bases for V and 15 bases for J; bases not matched to a gene: 7. The CDR3 spells CASSLGTSGGGGFF. In DNA, the CDR3 is TGTGCCAGCAGCTTGGGGACTAGCGGGGGTGGGGGGTTCTTC.

J is TRBJ1-1 and V is TRBV7-9, with D tentatively TRBD1 (5 bases). The CDR3 contains 13 residues. Trimming cost V 5 bases and J 8 bases, with 15 bases left between them. The germline V gene encodes CDR1 SEHNR and CDR2 FQNEAQ (reference sequence). Here the CDR3 DNA reads TGTGCCAGCAGCCGGGCACCTACAGGAGAAGCTTTCTTT. Its protein is CASSRAPTGEAFF.

V is TRBV28 and J is TRBJ2-3; TRBD1 agrees at 9 bases. CDR3 length: 18 residues. V shed 6 bases, J shed 3 bases, and the junction held 16 bases outside the gene matches. In germline, CDR1 is MDHEN, CDR2 SYDVKM. The CDR3 sequence: CASRPYRDREGRTDTQYF. CDR3 sequence (DNA): TGTGCCAGCAGGCCCTACCGGGACAGGGAAGGGAGGACAGATACGCAGTATTTT.